This T cell receptor (beta chain) was found in a study of PD-1 blockade in classical Hodgkin lymphoma. Study results and caveats: By cycle point C4D1, TCR diversity had risen significantly in CD4+ cells (but not CD8+ cells). The diversity seen at baseline in complete responders resembled that of newly diagnosed patients.

Some clones are missing from TCRdb's copy, which holds only in-frame ones; the method was immunoSEQ multiplex PCR. Among about 150,000 clones listed, about 81% were seen once. Notes on this clone: Its antigen is as yet unknown.

Brentuximab vedotin exposure varied among the patients, all of whom had relapsed after autologous stem cell transplantation. Germline loops: CDR1 SNHLY, CDR2 FYNNEI. This CDR3 is built from 14 residues. The V and J ends lost 8 bases and 8 bases respectively, with 18 bases between them. V gene TRBV2 combines with J gene TRBJ1-4; maybe TRBD1 (5 bases). The material sequenced was peripheral blood mononuclear cells (PBMCs), taken before the second cycle of nivolumab. The sequence was collected from a human donor with classical Hodgkin lymphoma. CDR3 nucleotide sequence: TGTGCCAGCGGTATGGGACCCTGGGGGGAAAAACTGTTTTTT. Its translation: CASGMGPWGEKLFF.